This T cell receptor beta chain was sequenced in a study of CD8+ T cells in alopecia areata. Study summary: Treated individuals took tofacitinib by mouth, 5 to 10 mg twice daily.

Trimming cost V 0 bases and J 6 bases, with 12 bases left between them. CDR3 length equals 14 residues. Germline V gene sequence: CDR1 SGHRS, CDR2 YFSETQ. Notes on the study in general: Normal scalp had lower clonality than lesional scalp, with alopecia totalis/universalis lesions showing this most strongly. Persistence of many expanded lesional clones was seen in scalp and blood during tofacitinib.

This clone was recorded a few times. Its target is unknown. Treatment meaning: oral pan-JAK inhibitor, 5-10 mg twice daily. It was cDNA, reverse transcribed from extracted RNA, that served as the sequencing template. Profiling relied on immunoSEQ multiplex PCR, and the TCRdb table lists in-frame clones only, not all of them. The data contain roughly 210,000 clones, over 40% of them singletons. This specimen was CD4+ T cells sorted from blood, taken around week 36, from a patient treated with tofacitinib. The sequence was obtained from a human donor with alopecia areata. This chain connects TRBV5-1 to TRBJ2-5; no clear D. The CDR3 region has the DNA TGCGCCAGCAGCTTGGAGGTTTTTGGGCAGACCCAGTACTTC. Its protein is CASSLEVFGQTQYF. The full variable domain, its missing parts supplied by reference TRBV5-1 and TRBJ2-5, is KAGVTQTPRYLIKTRGQQVTLSCSPISGHRSVSWYQQTPGQGLQFLFEYFSETQRNKGNFPGRFSGRQFSNSRSEMNVSTLELGDSALYLCASSLEVFGQTQYFGPGTRLLVL.